This passage covers 28 T cell receptor beta chains from one sample sequenced in a study of T-cell memory formation after mild COVID-19. From the 5' RACE reads, TCRdb called clonotypes with MiXCR, one entry per CDR3 protein. The repertoire includes 450,000 to 650,000 distinct CDR3 sequences, about a sixth of them detected once, and around 12% sits in the top ten. What was sequenced was PBMCs or a T cell subset sorted from them (not recorded which). The receptors derive from an adult woman who had mild COVID-19 (a few samples of this study predate the infection). Cell type and time point are not known.

This clonotype was recorded a few times. The rearrangement links TRBV5-6 to TRBJ2-3; the D is unclear. V lost 0 bases and J lost 7, with 3 bases in between. CDR3 length: 11 residues. Looked up from germline, CDR1 is SGHDT and CDR2 is YYEEEE. This chain's CDR3 is CASSLDHTQYF. The CDR3 bases are TGTGCCAGCAGCTTGGACCATACGCAGTATTTT.

This clonotype was observed a handful of times. The CDR3 loop is CASSYWRGTSGRTNTGELFF. The DNA for the CDR3 is TGTGCCAGCAGTTACTGGAGAGGGACTAGCGGGAGGACGAACACCGGGGAGCTGTTTTTT. The V and J genes are TRBV6-5 and TRBJ2-2; 15 bases are shared with TRBD2. Trimming took 1 base from V and 0 from J; bases not matched to a gene: 6. Germline CDR1 MNHEY, CDR2 SVGAGI. This CDR3 region has 20 residues.

Only a few counts were recorded for this clonotype. V gene TRBV6-5 combines with J gene TRBJ1-2, with D uncertain. The germline V and J ends were trimmed by 8 bases and 2 bases, with 3 bases remaining between them. CDR3 length: 10 residues. CDR1 is MNHEY and CDR2 is SVGAGI in the germline V gene. This chain's CDR3 is CASWNYGYTF. CDR3 coding DNA: TGTGCCAGCTGGAACTATGGCTACACCTTC.

The chain carries TRBV21-1 and TRBJ2-5; the table gives TRBD1 as D, unverified against the DNA. TRBV21-1 is a known pseudogene. The CDR3 is 15 residues long. CDR3 in DNA: TGTGCCAGCAGCAGAGGGGGGTCAGGGGGGTTGACCCAGTACTTC. This sequence encodes CASSRGGSGGLTQYF.

V gene TRBV12-3 or TRBV12-4 combines with J gene TRBJ1-5; TRBD1 matches 8 bases. CDR3 length: 13 residues. J lost 7 bases, V lost 5 bases, and 4 bases had no gene match. The CDR3 DNA follows: TGTGCCAGCAGTACGACAGGGGTCCAGCCCCAGCATTTT. Residues: CASSTTGVQPQHF.

In this sample, this clonotype turned up a few times. This rearrangement joins TRBV11-2 to TRBJ2-1; TRBD2 matches at 10 bases. The CDR3 has 17 residues. Germline V gene lookup returns CDR1 SGHAT and CDR2 FQNNGV. V gave up 5 bases and J gave up 0 bases; unmatched junction bases: 7. The DNA of the CDR3 is TGTGCCAGCAGCCCCAGACTAGCGGGCAGCTCCTACAATGAGCAGTTCTTC. It encodes CASSPRLAGSSYNEQFF.

This clonotype was seen only a few times. The J gene is TRBJ2-3, the V gene TRBV20-1; 7 nucleotides match TRBD2. Germline CDR1 is DFQATT and CDR2 is SNEGSKA (reference sequence). The V gene end was trimmed by 0 bases and the J gene end by 6 bases; junction bases not matched to a gene: 6. The CDR3 spans 14 residues. In nucleotides, the CDR3 is TGCAGTGCTAGAGAGAGCGGGATTGTGGATACGCAGTATTTT. This codes for CSARESGIVDTQYF.

Only a few counts were recorded for this clonotype. The V call is TRBV29-1, the J call TRBJ1-1; tentatively, D is TRBD1 (5 bases). This CDR3 contains 13 residues. CDR1 is SQVTM and CDR2 is ANQGSEA in the germline V gene. Trimming took off 2 bases at V and 0 bases at J, with 7 bases between the two ends. CDR3 region: CSVEPRVNTEAFF. CDR3 nucleotide sequence: TGCAGCGTTGAACCCAGGGTGAACACTGAAGCTTTCTTT.

This clonotype was counted a few times. The V call is TRBV20-1, the J call TRBJ1-2; D gene uncertain. V lost 3 bases and J lost 2, with 10 bases in between. This CDR3 is 13 amino acids long. From germline, CDR1 is DFQATT and CDR2 SNEGSKA (reference sequence). The CDR3 nucleotides are TGCAGTGCTAGTGAGGGAGGAAACTATGGCTACACCTTC. Its protein is CSASEGGNYGYTF.

This clonotype was seen only a few times. V and J are TRBV5-1 and TRBJ2-4; 14 nucleotides line up with TRBD2. Trimming at V came to 5 bases and at J to 8 bases, leaving 9 bases not matched to a gene. Germline lookup yields CDR1 SGHRS and CDR2 YFSETQ. This CDR3 has 16 residues. The chain's CDR3 is CASSPGLAGEIDIQYF. The CDR3 DNA is TGCGCCAGCAGTCCGGGACTAGCGGGAGAGATAGACATTCAGTACTTC. Supplemented by reference TRBV5-1 and TRBJ2-4, the full variable domain reads KAGVTQTPRYLIKTRGQQVTLSCSPISGHRSVSWYQQTPGQGLQFLFEYFSETQRNKGNFPGRFSGRQFSNSRSEMNVSTLELGDSALYLCASSPGLAGEIDIQYFGAGTRLSVL.

Only a few counts were recorded for this clonotype. This rearrangement joins TRBV2 to TRBJ1-3; D call uncertain. Trimming shortened V by 4 bases and J by 15 bases, and 16 bases separated the two germline ends. This CDR3 has 12 amino acids. Germline-derived CDR1 and CDR2 are SNHLY and FYNNEI. The CDR3 protein is CASSVGENYRYF. In DNA, the CDR3 is TGTGCCAGCAGTGTAGGAGAAAACTACCGATATTTT. Full variable domain (missing parts from reference TRBV2 and TRBJ1-3): EPEVTQTPSHQVTQMGQEVILRCVPISNHLYFYWYRQILGQKVEFLVSFYNNEISEKSEIFDDQFSVERPDGSNFTLKIRSTKLEDSAMYFCASSVGENYRYFGEGSWLTVV.

This clonotype was counted only a few times. V usage is TRBV12-3 or TRBV12-4 and J usage is TRBJ2-2, with a weak D call TRBD1 (8 bases). This CDR3 has 16 amino acids. V gave up 6 bases and J gave up 4 bases, with 18 bases separating them. The DNA of the CDR3 is TGTGCCAGCAGCACAGGGGGGGCAGGGAGCACCGGGGAGCTGTTTTTT. Amino acids: CASSTGGAGSTGELFF.

The genes are TRBV30 and TRBJ1-1; 9 nucleotides align to TRBD1. Losses at the gene ends were 0 bases for V and 0 bases for J; bases not matched to a gene: 8. CDR1 and CDR2 from the germline V gene are GTSNPN and SVGIG (reference sequence). The CDR3 length is 17 residues. The CDR3 sequence is CAWSVQNRGQLNTEAFF. The CDR3 DNA reads TGTGCCTGGAGTGTCCAGAACAGGGGGCAACTGAACACTGAAGCTTTCTTT.

Regarding this clonotype: A read error may account for a junction end that differs from germline. The chain is built from TRBV5-1 and TRBJ1-1; perhaps TRBD1 as D (5 bases). This CDR3 has 12 amino acids. Germline V gene sequence: CDR1 SGHRS, CDR2 YFSETQ. The CDR3 is CASRAGSTEAFF. The DNA for the CDR3 is TGTGCCAGCAGGGCGGGGAGCACTGAAGCTTTCTTT.

V is TRBV6-2 or TRBV6-3 and J is TRBJ2-4; 9 positions match TRBD2. Germline V gene sequence: CDR1 MNHEY, CDR2 SVGEGT. Trimming removed 4 bases from V and 7 bases from J; junction bases left unmatched: 5. The length of the CDR3 is 14 residues. In DNA form, the CDR3 reads TGTGCCAGCAGTTGGCGGGAGGGCTTGAACATTCAGTACTTC. Residues: CASSWREGLNIQYF.

This clonotype was seen a handful of times. The chain uses TRBV20-1 and TRBJ2-1, with 9 bases that match TRBD2. This CDR3 contains 18 residues. Per germline, CDR1 DFQATT and CDR2 SNEGSKA (reference sequence). V was pared by 4 bases and J by 0 bases, with 13 bases of the junction left unmatched. For the CDR3, the DNA is TGCAGTGCTACCCCGGGACTAGCCGTTACCAGCTCCTACAATGAGCAGTTCTTC. Translated: CSATPGLAVTSSYNEQFF.

J is TRBJ2-5 and V is TRBV9; 8 bases are shared with TRBD2. Trimming removed 4 bases from V and 5 bases from J; junction bases left unmatched: 7. Germline loops: CDR1 SGDLS, CDR2 YYNGEE. This CDR3 is built from 14 residues. CDR3 sequence (DNA): TGTGCCAGCAGCATAAGCGGGAGCCACGAGACCCAGTACTTC. Protein: CASSISGSHETQYF.

The V call is TRBV29-1, the J call TRBJ2-1, with 7 bases that match TRBD1. This CDR3 has 13 residues. V lost 4 bases to trimming and J lost 7 bases; unmatched junction nucleotides: 7. CDR1 and CDR2 (germline): SQVTM, ANQGSEA. CDR3 sequence reads: CSVVLGQRNEQFF. The DNA of the CDR3 is TGCAGCGTTGTCCTGGGACAGCGAAATGAGCAGTTCTTC.

This clonotype occurred a few times. The J gene is TRBJ1-3, the V gene TRBV12-3 or TRBV12-4, with TRBD1 as a possible D gene (5 bases). V lost 4 bases and J 0 bases, leaving 13 bases between the germline ends. CDR3 length equals 16 residues. The CDR3 protein is CASSSVGTLSGNTIYF. The CDR3 DNA reads as TGTGCCAGCAGTTCGGTGGGGACCCTCTCTGGAAACACCATATATTTT.

This clonotype has at least ten counts. The rearrangement links TRBV14 to TRBJ2-3; unclear D gene. Trimming removed 6 bases at V and 2 bases at J, with 15 bases between. Germline V lookup: CDR1 SGHDN, CDR2 FVKESK. The CDR3 is 15 amino acids. CDR3 DNA: TGTGCCAGCAGTCTCTTGAGGCAGATCACAGATACGCAGTATTTT. Its translation: CASSLLRQITDTQYF. The variable domain in full, with the rest retrieved from reference TRBV14 and TRBJ2-3, is EAGVTQFPSHSVIEKGQTVTLRCDPISGHDNLYWYRRVMGKEIKFLLHFVKESKQDESGMPNNRFLAERTGGTYSTLKVQPAELEDSGVYFCASSLLRQITDTQYFGPGTRLTVL.

This clonotype has more than one count but fewer than ten. V gene TRBV6-7 combines with J gene TRBJ2-3; 7 bases fit TRBD2. TRBV6-7 is an open reading frame whose function is uncertain. Trimming took 4 bases from V and 4 from J; bases not matched to a gene: 20. The length of the CDR3 is 19 residues. The CDR3 bases are TGTGCCAGCAGTTCGAACCGAGGGAGGAGGCGGGGGATGGCAGATACGCAGTATTTT. It yields the protein CASSSNRGRRRGMADTQYF.

This clonotype occurred a few times. The chain recombines TRBV4-1 with TRBJ2-5, with D possibly matching TRBD2 (5 bases). CDR1 MGHRA and CDR2 YSYEKL come from the germline V gene. V was pared by 5 bases and J by 4 bases, with 11 bases between. CDR3 length equals 13 residues. CDR3 protein: CASSWRGGETQYF. The CDR3 DNA reads TGCGCCAGCAGCTGGCGAGGAGGAGAGACCCAGTACTTC.

This clonotype was counted between two and nine times. The chain is built from TRBV7-6 and TRBJ2-3; D remains unclear. The CDR3 sequence is 13 residues long. V was pared by 3 bases and J by 2 bases, with 6 bases between. CDR1 and CDR2 from the germline V gene are SGHVS and FNYEAQ. CDR3 DNA: TGTGCCAGCAGCTTCGGGTACACAGATACGCAGTATTTT. Translated, it gives CASSFGYTDTQYF.

The chain uses TRBV7-2 and TRBJ2-3; D is possibly TRBD2 (5 bases). The V end lost 5 bases, the J end lost 5 bases, and 20 bases lay between the germline ends. There are 16 residues in the CDR3. Germline CDR1 and CDR2: SGHTA and FQGNSA. DNA of the CDR3: TGTGCCAGCAGCCCAGAAGACTACCGGGTTGGAGATACGCAGTATTTT. Translation: CASSPEDYRVGDTQYF.

CDR3 bases: TGTGCCAGCAGCGTACAACGGGAGAAGTCAGAAAAAGAGACCCAGTACTTC. As protein: CASSVQREKSEKETQYF. V gene TRBV9 combines with J gene TRBJ2-5; tentative D call: TRBD2 (6 bases). CDR3 length: 17 amino acids. The germline V and J ends were trimmed by 1 base and 3 bases, with 19 bases remaining between them. CDR1 and CDR2 (germline): SGDLS, YYNGEE.

This clonotype came up a few times. V gene TRBV9 combines with J gene TRBJ1-3; D is perhaps TRBD1 (6 bases). Trimming took off 0 bases at V and 2 bases at J, with 12 bases between the two ends. Per germline, CDR1 SGDLS and CDR2 YYNGEE. The CDR3 extends over 16 amino acids. The CDR3 region has the DNA TGTGCCAGCAGCGTAGATTTGGGGGCGACTGGAAACACCATATATTTT. Amino acid sequence: CASSVDLGATGNTIYF.

The V gene is TRBV12-3 or TRBV12-4, the J gene TRBJ1-1; the D gene is possibly TRBD1 (5 bases). The V end was cut by 3 bases, the J end by 1 base, with 12 bases between. The CDR3 totals 15 residues. CDR3 loop: CASSFGGRGNTEAFF. The CDR3 DNA follows: TGTGCCAGCAGTTTTGGGGGGAGGGGGAACACTGAAGCTTTCTTT.

This clonotype was detected a few times. The V call is TRBV3-1, the J call TRBJ1-1, with D uncertain. In germline, CDR1 is LGHDT, CDR2 YNNKEL (reference sequence). The ends were cut back, 1 base at V and 7 bases at J, with 7 bases in the middle. The CDR3 is 12 residues long. This chain's CDR3 is CASSQVYGEAFF. The DNA of the CDR3 is TGTGCCAGCAGCCAAGTTTACGGTGAAGCTTTCTTT.